The TCR beta chain under discussion was sequenced for a study of shared clonotypes between healthy human individuals. The study's findings and limits: Generally, naive subsets (rather than memory subsets) showed larger estimated richness.

In the naive CD8 group, cells lacked CD45RO and were positively selected for CCR7, so terminally differentiated effector memory CD45RA+ cells were left out. Turning to this clone: Its matching antigen is unknown. The sample holds other DNA sequences that translate to the same CDR3.

Deletions cut 8 bases from V and 5 bases from J, with 13 bases between. The CDR3 covers 12 residues. CDR1 SEHNR and CDR2 FQNEAQ come from the germline V gene (reference sequence). Some clones are missing from TCRdb's copy, which holds only in-frame ones; the method was immunoSEQ multiplex PCR. This table has approximately 1.9 million clones, around 95% appearing once. Sequenced material: naive CD8+ T cells from PBMCs. The rearrangement uses TRBV7-9 and TRBJ2-7; D possibly matches TRBD1 or TRBD2 (5 bases each). The receptor was isolated from a man aged 18 to 30 in good health. Some clones in this sample may be carry-over from other donors' samples. The CDR3 loop is CASSPLGDEQYF. In nucleotides, the CDR3 is TGTGCCAGCTCCCCGCTGGGGGACGAGCAGTACTTC.